These 25 T cell receptor beta chains came from one sample sequenced in a study of metastatic and nonmetastatic thyroid tumors. With MiXCR, TCRdb reprocessed the PCR reads. Among some 20,000 clones listed, roughly 22% were seen once. Prior to thyroid surgery, none of the patients had received any treatment. Specimen: tumor tissue. The receptor set was obtained from a female donor with papillary thyroid cancer or a benign thyroid nodule (not recorded which). Some clones in this sample may be carry-over from other donors' samples.

The V gene is TRBV11-2, the J gene TRBJ2-3; TRBD1 matches at 8 bases. The CDR3 has 16 residues. CDR1 is SGHAT and CDR2 is FQNNGV in the germline V gene. Trimming at V came to 5 bases and at J to 2 bases, leaving 9 bases not matched to a gene. CDR3 in amino acids: CASSPKQGVYTDTQYF. CDR3 DNA sequence: TGTGCCAGCAGCCCGAAACAGGGGGTTTACACAGATACGCAGTATTTT.

CDR3 in DNA: TGCAGTGCTAGAGTCTCTGGCTACACCTTC. It codes for CSARVSGYTF. The genes are TRBV20-1 and TRBJ1-2, with D unresolved. From germline, CDR1 is DFQATT and CDR2 SNEGSKA (reference sequence). V was pared by 1 base and J by 7 bases, with 4 bases between. This CDR3 spans 10 amino acids.

This clone was found many times. The gene calls are TRBV20-1 and TRBJ2-1; TRBD2 agrees at 7 bases. V lost 0 bases, J lost 6 bases, and 2 bases stayed unmatched. The CDR3 covers 13 residues. Germline lookup yields CDR1 DFQATT and CDR2 SNEGSKA (reference sequence). The CDR3 coding sequence is TGCAGTGCTAGAGATTTAGCGGGCAATGAGCAGTTCTTC. Amino acids: CSARDLAGNEQFF.

By share, this clone ranks as medium-sized. The chain carries TRBV7-9 and TRBJ2-2; no reliable D call. The V end was cut by 3 bases, the J end by 4 bases, with 6 bases between. Germline-derived CDR1 and CDR2 are SEHNR and FQNEAQ (reference sequence). The CDR3 is made up of 13 amino acids. The CDR3 here is CASSFYTTGELFF. For the CDR3, the DNA is TGTGCCAGCAGCTTCTACACCACCGGGGAGCTGTTTTTT.

This chain uses TRBV20-1 with TRBJ2-3, with a possible D match to TRBD2 (6 bases). CDR3 length equals 15 residues. Germline lookup yields CDR1 DFQATT and CDR2 SNEGSKA (reference sequence). The V gene lost 2 bases and the J gene lost 4 bases, with 16 bases spanning the gap. The CDR3 sequence is CSARHNPSVADTQYF. The DNA of the CDR3 is TGCAGTGCTAGACATAATCCTAGCGTAGCAGATACGCAGTATTTT.

V usage is TRBV6-4 and J usage is TRBJ1-6; 11 bases are shared with TRBD1. The junction had 6 bases not matched to a gene; V was cut back by 5 bases and J by 9 bases. The CDR3 has 15 amino acids. Germline CDR1 MRHNA, CDR2 SNTAGT. The CDR3 sequence: CASSYIGTGGSPLHF. Written as DNA, the CDR3 is TGTGCCAGCAGTTACATCGGGACAGGGGGTTCACCCCTCCACTTT.

This clone has a count of ten or more. V gene TRBV2 combines with J gene TRBJ2-7; 7 bases fit TRBD1. Germline CDR1 SNHLY, CDR2 FYNNEI. This CDR3 contains 14 residues. The V segment lost 8 bases and the J segment 0 bases; nucleotides outside the gene matches: 7. CDR3 nucleotides: TGTGCCAGCCATGGACAGGACCACTCCTACGAGCAGTACTTC. Protein: CASHGQDHSYEQYF.

A word on this clone: This could be a read error, since a much larger clone is one nucleotide away. The genes are TRBV2 and TRBJ2-7; 7 nucleotides match TRBD1. The CDR3 sequence is 14 residues long. CDR1 is SNHLY and CDR2 is FYNNEI in the germline V gene. In DNA form, the CDR3 reads TGTGCCAGCCATGGACAGGACCACTCCCACGAGCAGTACTTC. Amino acids: CASHGQDHSHEQYF.

The V and J genes are TRBV20-1 and TRBJ2-7, with TRBD2 identical over 9 bases. There are 15 residues in the CDR3. The J segment lost 5 bases and the V segment lost 5 bases, leaving 13 bases of the junction unmatched. Germline-derived CDR1 and CDR2 are DFQATT and SNEGSKA (reference sequence). The CDR3 DNA sequence: TGCAGTGCTTACCCTGCTTCTCTAGCGGGGAACGAGCAGTACTTC. It translates to CSAYPASLAGNEQYF.

The J gene is TRBJ2-1, the V gene TRBV5-1; 8 positions agree with TRBD1. Germline lookup yields CDR1 SGHRS and CDR2 YFSETQ. V shed 4 bases, J shed 7 bases, and the junction held 7 bases outside the gene matches. The CDR3 is 14 residues long. The CDR3 reads CASSPDRGGNEQFF. CDR3 nucleotides: TGCGCCAGCAGCCCTGACAGGGGCGGGAATGAGCAGTTCTTC. The full variable domain, rest sourced from reference TRBV5-1 and TRBJ2-1, is KAGVTQTPRYLIKTRGQQVTLSCSPISGHRSVSWYQQTPGQGLQFLFEYFSETQRNKGNFPGRFSGRQFSNSRSEMNVSTLELGDSALYLCASSPDRGGNEQFFGPGTRLTVL.

In its sample, this clone was seen a few times. The gene calls are TRBV4-1 and TRBJ1-6, with D maybe TRBD1 (6 bases). Trimming shortened V by 0 bases and J by 7 bases, and 16 bases separated the two germline ends. The CDR3 spans 17 residues. Germline-derived CDR1 and CDR2 are MGHRA and YSYEKL. The CDR3 DNA follows: TGCGCCAGCAGCCAAGATTTTGGGGACACCTTAAATTCACCCCTCCACTTT. Translating gives CASSQDFGDTLNSPLHF.

This clone has ten or more counts. V is TRBV19 and J is TRBJ1-3; 7 bases are a match to TRBD1. This CDR3 contains 13 residues. V shed 6 bases, J shed 8 bases, and the junction held 7 bases outside the gene matches. Germline CDR1 is LNHDA and CDR2 is SQIVND (reference sequence). The CDR3 protein is CASRKQGMDTIYF. CDR3 DNA: TGTGCCAGTAGAAAACAGGGGATGGACACCATATATTTT.

This clone has a count of ten or more. V and J are TRBV27 and TRBJ1-1; no clear D. V lost 7 bases and J 7 bases, leaving 16 bases between the germline ends. The CDR3 runs to 13 residues. Germline CDR1 is MNHEY and CDR2 is SMNVEV (reference sequence). CDR3 in amino acids: CASTDLAHVEAFF. As DNA, the CDR3 is TGTGCCAGCACCGACCTTGCCCACGTTGAAGCTTTCTTT.

This clone has more than one count but fewer than ten. The chain is built from TRBV28 and TRBJ2-7; perhaps D is TRBD1 or TRBD2 (6 bases each). CDR3 length equals 16 residues. CDR1 is MDHEN, CDR2 SYDVKM, per germline. V shed 8 bases and J shed 2 bases, with 22 bases lying between them. DNA of the CDR3: TGTGCCAGCTCGACAACGGGGGCGGGCTTGACCTACGAGCAGTACTTC. Translating gives CASSTTGAGLTYEQYF.

The chain has TRBV3-1 and TRBJ2-7; D is unresolved. Per the germline V gene, CDR1 is LGHDT and CDR2 is YNNKEL (reference sequence). The V end lost 7 bases, the J end lost 5 bases, and 9 bases lay between the germline ends. The CDR3 length is 11 residues. The CDR3 nucleotides read TGTGCCAGCAATGGGATCAACGAGCAGTACTTC. Protein: CASNGINEQYF.

This clone was counted a few times. This sequence joins TRBV12-3 or TRBV12-4 and TRBJ1-1; no definite D call. The V end lost 3 bases, the J end lost 0 bases, and 5 bases lay between the germline ends. The CDR3 loop spans 13 amino acids. CDR3 sequence reads: CASSFTLNTEAFF. Here the CDR3 DNA reads TGTGCCAGCAGTTTTACACTGAACACTGAAGCTTTCTTT.

Many counts were recorded for this clone. V gene TRBV29-1 combines with J gene TRBJ2-1, with 8 bases fitting TRBD2. Germline trimming cut 7 bases from V and 0 bases from J; bases unmatched to any gene: 8. Germline V gene data show CDR1 as SQVTM and CDR2 as ANQGSEA. This CDR3 is 15 amino acids long. The CDR3: CSGERAGGSYNEQFF. The CDR3 DNA reads TGCAGCGGCGAAAGGGCGGGAGGCTCCTACAATGAGCAGTTCTTC.

The table lists this clone with many counts. Other DNA sequences in the same sample also yield this CDR3. The V and J genes are TRBV7-8 and TRBJ2-1; 8 bases fit TRBD2. The length of the CDR3 is 13 residues. Germline CDR1 is SGHVS and CDR2 is FQNEAQ. V lost 10 bases to trimming and J lost 8 bases; unmatched junction nucleotides: 10. The CDR3 loop reads CAIRERRGDEQFF. Written as DNA, the CDR3 is TGTGCCATACGGGAGAGGCGGGGGGATGAGCAGTTCTTC.

The gene calls are TRBV11-2 and TRBJ2-7; 7 bases fit TRBD2. Germline CDR1 and CDR2: SGHAT and FQNNGV. V gave up 6 bases and J gave up 2 bases; unmatched junction bases: 7. The CDR3 has 14 amino acids. CDR3 loop: CASRWDYQTYEQYF. Written as DNA, the CDR3 is TGTGCCAGCAGGTGGGACTACCAGACCTACGAGCAGTACTTC.

This clone was seen more than once but under ten times. The chain joins TRBV2 to TRBJ2-3; 11 nucleotides align to TRBD2. Trimming at V came to 4 bases and at J to 2 bases, leaving 2 bases not matched to a gene. CDR3 length: 15 amino acids. CDR1 is SNHLY and CDR2 is FYNNEI in the germline V gene. This CDR3 reads CASSGTSGYTDTQYF. The CDR3 DNA follows: TGTGCCAGCAGTGGGACTAGCGGGTACACAGATACGCAGTATTTT.

This clone is termed medium-sized. CDR3 in DNA: TGTGCCACCAGCCTGAGCGGGAGGGCCAATGAGCAGTTCTTC. Its protein product is CATSLSGRANEQFF. The rearrangement links TRBV15 to TRBJ2-1; TRBD2 agrees at 10 bases. CDR1 is LNHNV, CDR2 YYDKDF, per germline (reference sequence). The CDR3 runs to 14 residues. J gave up 6 bases and V 5 bases, and 4 bases lay outside the gene matches.

The chain has TRBV12-3 or TRBV12-4 and TRBJ1-2, with 7 bases that match TRBD1. The CDR3 extends over 14 amino acids. After removal of 4 bases from V and 1 base from J, the junction contained 3 bases not matched to a gene. The CDR3 region is CASSWDRVNYGYTF. The CDR3 bases are TGTGCCAGCAGTTGGGACAGAGTTAACTATGGCTACACCTTC.

This clone was found a few times. This sequence may be a read error, since a much larger clone differs from it by one base. The same CDR3 arises from other DNA sequences in this sample as well. The V gene is TRBV29-1, the J gene TRBJ1-2, with no clear D. CDR3 length: 12 amino acids. V shed 3 bases and J shed 5 bases, with 10 bases lying between them. CDR1 SQVTM and CDR2 ANQGSEA come from the germline V gene. The CDR3 reads CSVEESVYGYTF. The CDR3 region has the DNA TGCAGCGTTGAGGAGTCCGTATATGGCTACACCTTC.

This clone has more than one count but fewer than ten. This chain links TRBV29-1 with TRBJ1-2; D gene unclear. Trimming cost V 6 bases and J 6 bases, with 23 bases left between them. Germline assignment: CDR1 SQVTM and CDR2 ANQGSEA. This CDR3 has 15 residues. In nucleotides, the CDR3 is TGCAGCGTCTATACGGGATCCACAGAGGACCATGGCTACACCTTC. Its protein is CSVYTGSTEDHGYTF.

This clone was seen repeatedly, ten times or more. The chain employs TRBV6-1 and TRBJ1-2; D is undetermined. Per germline, CDR1 MNHNS and CDR2 SASEGT. The CDR3 loop spans 16 amino acids. Trimming removed 2 bases from V and 4 bases from J, with 17 bases in between. CDR3 residues: CASSERSGLTLYGYTF. The CDR3 DNA sequence: TGTGCCAGCAGTGAACGTTCAGGCCTTACCCTCTATGGCTACACCTTC.